The clone carrying this T cell receptor beta chain was counted once. Its antigen is undetermined. One base away lies a much larger clone, so this may be a sequencing read error. The researchers produced TCR beta cDNA from roughly 500 ng total RNA with a constant-region primer. Libraries for TCR beta were built through three nested multiplex PCR rounds, which together made up a slightly modified ARM-PCR procedure. Use of TRBV1-TRBV30 forward primers with a C-beta reverse primer characterized the first two PCR rounds, which lasted ten to eleven cycles each. In TCRdb, the multiplex PCR reads were re-called with MiXCR into one record per CDR3 protein. This sample yields about 70,000 distinct CDR3 sequences, of which over 60% are seen a single time; about 27% belongs to the top ten. These data originate in a study of tumor-infiltrating lymphocytes in primary liver carcinoma. The study's findings and limits: Tumors had a top-250-clone fraction that was significantly higher than blood (p = 0.039).

Without any cell sorting, about 19-30 mg of bulk tissue yielded co-extracted RNA and DNA. CDR1 is GTSNPN, CDR2 SVGIG, per germline (reference sequence). The CDR3 contains 12 residues. Trimming stripped 2 bases from V and 3 bases from J, with 7 bases between. This clonotype was sampled from a man aged 35 to 55 with primary liver carcinoma and hepatitis B virus infection. Sequenced sample: liver tumor tissue from sampling region 4. The subset: tumor region T4, right-lateral pole. The chain couples TRBV30 to TRBJ1-1, with D uncertain. The CDR3 spells CAWSLRDTEAFF. The CDR3 DNA reads as TGTGCCTGGAGTCTAAGGGACACTGAAGCTTTCTTT.